The sequence of this TCR beta chain was determined in a study of breast tumors, draining lymph nodes, adjacent tissues. One entry per CDR3 protein results from TCRdb running MiXCR on the multiplex PCR reads. The table lists about 270,000 distinct CDR3 sequences, over 30% of them singletons. The CDR3 has 15 residues. In germline, CDR1 is SNHLY, CDR2 FYNNEI. Trimming at V came to 4 bases and at J to 6 bases, leaving 6 bases not matched to a gene. Axillary draining lymph nodes of breast cancer patients supplied the node samples. In this sample, this clonotype turned up many times. Its target is not known. Whole-study results and caveats: That most tumor T cells come from lymph nodes remained unproven. The data were judged consistent with most tumor T cells coming from lymph node and expanding in tumor. Tumor and nontumor repertoires were significantly more similar in luminal-like than in basal-like breast cancer. Tumor TCR diversity was below lymph nodes but above nontumor tissue.

Sequenced material: axillary lymph node tissue. The chain carries TRBV2 and TRBJ1-6, with 7 bases lining up with TRBD1. The source is a female donor with breast cancer. Some clones in this sample may be carry-over from other donors' samples. The CDR3 region is CASSGQGVGNSPLHF. Here the CDR3 DNA reads TGTGCCAGCAGTGGACAGGGCGTGGGTAATTCACCCCTCCACTTT. Full variable domain (outside the CDR3, taken from reference TRBV2 and TRBJ1-6): EPEVTQTPSHQVTQMGQEVILRCVPISNHLYFYWYRQILGQKVEFLVSFYNNEISEKSEIFDDQFSVERPDGSNFTLKIRSTKLEDSAMYFCASSGQGVGNSPLHFGNGTRLTVT.